This TCR beta chain was captured in a study of long-term antiretroviral therapy in people with HIV. Study-wide background: A decade or so separates the oldest specimens from the later 2015 immediate-ART recommendation. The study, taken as a whole, reports: Controls showed broader CDR3 length ranges than did the HIV repertoires.

Each specimen consisted of about 0.95-10 million cryopreserved PBMC prior to extraction of DNA. The CDR3 runs 14 residues. Germline V gene sequence: CDR1 SGHKS, CDR2 YYEKEE (reference sequence). The V and J ends lost 4 bases and 4 bases respectively, with 14 bases between them. On this clone itself: Its antigen is as yet unknown.

Sequencing used immunoSEQ v3.0 at survey level. TCRdb's copy holds only in-frame clones and misses some; the assay was immunoSEQ multiplex PCR. The data hold some 21,000 clones, with over 75% observed a single time. V gene TRBV5-5 combines with J gene TRBJ1-2, with D possibly being TRBD1 (6 bases). This specimen was unsorted PBMCs, taken 0.2 years before starting antiretroviral therapy. This sequence was found in a man younger than 35 with HIV. CDR3 sequence (DNA): TGTGCCAGCAGCCTCACAGGGTGGGTCTATGGCTACACCTTC. Its translation: CASSLTGWVYGYTF. Based on the CDR3 plus reference TRBV5-5 and TRBJ1-2, the full variable domain is DAGVTQSPTHLIKTRGQQVTLRCSPISGHKSVSWYQQVLGQGPQFIFQYYEKEERGRGNFPDRFSARQFPNYSSELNVNALLLGDSALYLCASSLTGWVYGYTFGSGTRLTVV.